Shown below are 8 T cell receptor beta chains from a single sample sequenced in a study of blood T cell repertoires in COVID-19. Sequencing used immunoSEQ multiplex PCR; TCRdb keeps in-frame clones, though not all of them. Altogether more than 95,000 clones are present, 90% being singletons, with the ten largest covering 1.8%. Material for sequencing was peripheral blood. Receptors originate from a human donor with active COVID-19. The donor label of this sample is uncertain.

The chain is built from TRBV4-3 and TRBJ2-3, with TRBD1 matching 10 bases. From germline, CDR1 is LGHNA and CDR2 YSLEER. The CDR3 has 16 residues. With V trimmed by 1 base and J by 4 bases, 5 bases remained unmatched. The CDR3, as DNA: TGCGCCAGCAGCCAAGGACAGGGGGCAAGCGCAGATACGCAGTATTTT. Amino acids: CASSQGQGASADTQYF.

The chain joins TRBV7-4 to TRBJ1-4, with D unclear. V lost 4 bases and J lost 3, with 12 bases in between. The CDR3 spans 15 residues. Germline-derived CDR1 and CDR2 are SGHVT and SQSDAQ. The CDR3 nucleotides are TGTGCCAGCAGCTCACGGAGCCAGTCTAATGAAAAACTGTTTTTT. It translates to CASSSRSQSNEKLFF.

The chain employs TRBV18 and TRBJ1-6, with 10 bases lining up with TRBD1. The germline gives CDR1 KGHSH, CDR2 LQKENI. The V and J ends lost 4 bases and 7 bases, in that order; junction bases with no gene match: 1. This CDR3 comprises 14 residues. The CDR3 DNA follows: TGTGCCAGCTCACGACAGGGGGCCAATTCACCCCTCCACTTT. Protein: CASSRQGANSPLHF.

J is TRBJ1-2 and V is TRBV19; 9 nucleotides line up with TRBD1. Germline V gene data show CDR1 as LNHDA and CDR2 as SQIVND (reference sequence). V gave up 6 bases and J gave up 7 bases; unmatched junction bases: 9. The CDR3 sequence is 14 residues long. The CDR3 loop reads CASRQTGGPLGYTF. Written as DNA, the CDR3 is TGTGCCAGTAGGCAGACAGGGGGGCCCCTTGGCTACACCTTC.

The CDR3 DNA follows: TGTGCCAGCAGCTTAGGTACCGGGACAGGGGACTACAATGAGCAGTTCTTC. Residues: CASSLGTGTGDYNEQFF. The chain is built from TRBV7-9 and TRBJ2-1; 10 bases match TRBD1. The germline V gene encodes CDR1 SEHNR and CDR2 FQNEAQ (reference sequence). J was trimmed by 3 bases and V by 1 base; bases with no gene match: 6. This CDR3 comprises 17 residues.

The CDR3 spells CASSLPQGASQYF. CDR3 in DNA: TGTGCCAGCAGTTTACCTCAAGGAGCGTCCCAGTACTTC. The chain joins TRBV28 to TRBJ2-5; no definite D call. This CDR3 is 13 amino acids long. Germline CDR1 is MDHEN and CDR2 is SYDVKM. The V gene lost 2 bases and the J gene lost 9 bases, with 13 bases spanning the gap.

The chain employs TRBV9 and TRBJ2-1; perhaps TRBD1 as D (7 bases). CDR3 length: 16 residues. Trimming removed 4 bases at V and 9 bases at J, with 23 bases between. Germline CDR1 SGDLS, CDR2 YYNGEE. The CDR3 loop reads CASSSSLGGPGGEQFF. The CDR3 DNA reads as TGTGCCAGCAGCTCGTCACTAGGGGGGCCAGGGGGTGAGCAGTTCTTC.

V and J are TRBV5-4 and TRBJ2-3, with TRBD1 as a possible D gene (6 bases). Germline assignment: CDR1 SGHNT and CDR2 YYREEE (reference sequence). The CDR3 length is 15 residues. Trimming took off 5 bases at V and 6 bases at J, with 19 bases between the two ends. The CDR3 DNA is TGTGCCAGCAGATATTCTGGGGGCCTCCCCGATACGCAGTATTTT. Protein: CASRYSGGLPDTQYF.